This record concerns one TCR beta chain sequence. Its recognized antigen is unknown. No base-level quality is on record; no much larger clone is a single base apart. The sample comes from a study of blood T cell repertoires in COVID-19 (TCRdb year 2020). As for the study more broadly: The collaborator samples originated in the United States, Italy and Spain and spanned the acute and convalescent phases of COVID-19. The material from the prospective study consisted of cDNA or gDNA derived from T cells, B-cell-depleted T cells, or PBMCs. The dataset comprised deeply sampled blood TCRbeta repertoires from subjects exposed to, actively infected with, or recovered from COVID-19. A freely available public database, intended as a resource for researchers studying the immune response to SARS-CoV-2, is where the repertoires were released. The samples were drawn from two sources: the first 160 participants of the ongoing ImmuneRACE study, and 1,000 to 1,500 subjects contributed by 6 global collaborators. Nearly every sample came with metadata listing a de-identified subject ID, COVID-19 status, age in years and sex. Where HLA class I and class II types were available, the types were taken from metadata supplied by the sample provider, not from assay-based typing.

Trimming costs V 5 bases and J 1 base, and their ends lie 17 bases apart. Measured from the cysteine to the phenylalanine, the CDR3 is 16 residues long. CDR3 DNA only is kept here, 48 bases in frame from base 1. CDR1 and CDR2 are drawn from the germline V gene (reference sequence): LNHDA, SQIVND. A second Seattle source provided samples from volunteer blood donors who had recovered from COVID-19. Whole blood was collected in K2EDTA tubes by collaborating institutions according to the institutions' own protocols. For TCRbeta analysis, collaborators shipped samples as frozen whole blood, isolated PBMCs, or DNA extracted from either of those sample types. Study-wide conclusions, independent of this receptor: Clinical and demographic metadata were provided uncurated, with the amount varying by source and participant.

The immunoSEQ Assay, a bias-controlled multiplex PCR, was used to amplify TCRbeta CDR3 regions from genomic DNA. Turning to the authors' computational methods: The number of nucleated cells in each sample was estimated by amplification of reference gene primers within the assay. To quantify the absolute abundance of each unique TCRbeta CDR3 rearrangement, sequence reads were collapsed and filtered. Productive Simpson clonality was computed per sample as the square root of Simpson's diversity index over productive rearrangements. Entries here come from immuneACCESS through TCRdb and include only in-frame sequences with V and J called. Some clones fail to appear in such tables; in the studies checked, an unresolved V gene covers under half of the shortfall, and the cause of the remainder is unknown. Clone size and V and J calls were adopted from that table, with D and trimming inferred from the DNA. The sample table shows approximately 260,000 clones, and about 88% are seen once. Together, the top ten hold roughly 5% of the sample.

The chain couples TRBV19 to TRBJ1-1; the D gene lacks a confident call. Material: peripheral blood. The receptor comes from a woman in her thirties or forties who had recovered from COVID-19. The DNA sequence is as follows: TGTGCCAGTAGTTTTCTATCCGGTACCGCGAACACTGAAGCTTTCTTT. Its amino acids are CASSFLSGTANTEAFF. The full variable domain, completed from the reference TRBV19 and TRBJ1-1 proteins outside the CDR3, reads DGGITQSPKYLFRKEGQNVTLSCEQNLNHDAMYWYRQDPGQGLRLIYYSQIVNDFQKGDIAEGYSVSREKKESFPLTVTSAQKNPTAFYLCASSFLSGTANTEAFFGQGTRLTVV.